This is a list of T cell receptor beta chains from one sample in a study of blood T cells in healthy people across ages. TCRdb reprocessed the 5' RACE reads with MiXCR, giving one entry per CDR3 protein. The data hold 850,000 or so distinct CDR3 sequences, with 29% observed a single time. Specimen: blood. These receptors all come from a woman aged 80 or over in good health. Both conserved end residues are part of each CDR3. Each record gives: clone size, J gene, V gene, D gene, CDR3 DNA, CDR3 protein. D genes are given only for firm matches. Only part of the rows carry a size: once, few, many, or a class if the clone is expanded.

clone size: NA; J gene: TRBJ2-5; V gene: TRBV12-3/TRBV12-4; D gene: NA; CDR3 DNA: TGTGCCAGCAGTTTACGACAGGAGAGCGGGGAGCAGTACTTC; CDR3 protein: CASSLRQESGEQYF
clone size: once; J gene: TRBJ1-2; V gene: TRBV30; D gene: TRBD1; CDR3 DNA: TGTGCCTGGAGTGTACCCGGGACAGGGGGTGGCTACACCTTC; CDR3 protein: CAWSVPGTGGGYTF
clone size: NA; J gene: TRBJ1-2; V gene: TRBV7-9; D gene: NA; CDR3 DNA: TGTGCCAGCGGCTTAGTCCAGGGGTCTGGCTACACCTTC; CDR3 protein: CASGLVQGSGYTF
clone size: NA; J gene: TRBJ1-6; V gene: TRBV20-1; D gene: TRBD1; CDR3 DNA: TGCAGTGCTCAAAAAACCGGGACAGGGGTTTCACCCCTCCACTTT; CDR3 protein: CSAQKTGTGVSPLHF
clone size: many; J gene: TRBJ2-5; V gene: TRBV7-2; D gene: NA; CDR3 DNA: TGTGCCAGCAACCTAATTACAGGTCCCGCGGAGACCCAGTACTTC; CDR3 protein: CASNLITGPAETQYF
clone size: NA; J gene: TRBJ2-2; V gene: TRBV12-3/TRBV12-4; D gene: NA; CDR3 DNA: TGTGCCGGCAGATTGGGAGGCACCGGGGAGCTGTTTTTT; CDR3 protein: CAGRLGGTGELFF
clone size: many; J gene: TRBJ1-2; V gene: TRBV6-1; D gene: TRBD1; CDR3 DNA: TGTGCCAGCAGTGAAAGTCGACAGGGGCTTTCGGGCTACACCTTC; CDR3 protein: CASSESRQGLSGYTF
clone size: many; J gene: TRBJ1-2; V gene: TRBV12-3/TRBV12-4; D gene: NA; CDR3 DNA: TGTGCCAGCGGGGATAGGGGCTACACCTTC; CDR3 protein: CASGDRGYTF
clone size: NA; J gene: TRBJ2-7; V gene: TRBV28; D gene: TRBD1; CDR3 DNA: TGTGCCAGCAGTGGGCAGGGGGCTAGGGCCTCCTACGAGCAGTACTTC; CDR3 protein: CASSGQGARASYEQYF
clone size: few; J gene: TRBJ2-5; V gene: TRBV7-6; D gene: NA; CDR3 DNA: TGTGCCAGCAGTCCTTCGGGACTTCAAGAGACCCAGTACTTC; CDR3 protein: CASSPSGLQETQYF
clone size: many; J gene: TRBJ2-7; V gene: TRBV28; D gene: NA; CDR3 DNA: TGTGCCAGCAGCCATCTCCGTGCCTACGAGCAGTACTTC; CDR3 protein: CASSHLRAYEQYF
clone size: NA; J gene: TRBJ2-3; V gene: TRBV11-2; D gene: TRBD1; CDR3 DNA: TGTGCCAGCAGCTCCCGGGACAGCCGCGCAGATACGCAGTATTTT; CDR3 protein: CASSSRDSRADTQYF
clone size: NA; J gene: TRBJ1-4; V gene: TRBV7-2; D gene: NA; CDR3 DNA: TGTGCCAGCAGCTTACAAGCCCTAACTAATGAAAAACTGTTTTTT; CDR3 protein: CASSLQALTNEKLFF
clone size: NA; J gene: TRBJ2-7; V gene: TRBV7-2; D gene: TRBD2; CDR3 DNA: TGTGCCAGCAGCCCAACGGGGGGGGCCTACAATGGGCAGTACTTC; CDR3 protein: CASSPTGGAYNGQYF
clone size: few; J gene: TRBJ1-2; V gene: TRBV30; D gene: TRBD1; CDR3 DNA: TGTGCCTGGAGTGTATCGACAGGGGGGGCAGAGGGCTACACCTTC; CDR3 protein: CAWSVSTGGAEGYTF
clone size: NA; J gene: TRBJ2-1; V gene: TRBV20-1; D gene: TRBD2; CDR3 DNA: TGCAGTGCTCGGACTAGATCCTCCTACAATGAGCAGTTCTTC; CDR3 protein: CSARTRSSYNEQFF
clone size: NA; J gene: TRBJ2-2; V gene: TRBV11-2; D gene: NA; CDR3 DNA: TGTGCCAGCAGCCGGGACACCAACACCGGGGAGCTGTTTTTT; CDR3 protein: CASSRDTNTGELFF
clone size: many; J gene: TRBJ2-7; V gene: TRBV20-1; D gene: TRBD2; CDR3 DNA: TGCAGTGCTAGAGCCGGGGGGGGCTGGACCTACGAGCAGTACTTC; CDR3 protein: CSARAGGGWTYEQYF
clone size: NA; J gene: TRBJ1-1; V gene: TRBV29-1; D gene: NA; CDR3 DNA: TGCAGCGCTGCCGACAGCCGGATACGCGCTGAAGCTTTCTTT; CDR3 protein: CSAADSRIRAEAFF